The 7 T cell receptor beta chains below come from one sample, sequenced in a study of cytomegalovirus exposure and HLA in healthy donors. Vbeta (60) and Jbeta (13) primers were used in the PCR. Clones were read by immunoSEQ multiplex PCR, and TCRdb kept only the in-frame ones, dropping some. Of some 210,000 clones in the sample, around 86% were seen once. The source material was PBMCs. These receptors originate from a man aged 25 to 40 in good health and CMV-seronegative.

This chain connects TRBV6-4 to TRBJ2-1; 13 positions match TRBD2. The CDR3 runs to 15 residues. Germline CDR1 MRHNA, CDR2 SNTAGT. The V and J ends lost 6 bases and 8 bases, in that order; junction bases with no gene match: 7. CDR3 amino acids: CASRRLAGGVDEQFF. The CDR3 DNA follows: TGTGCCAGCAGACGACTAGCGGGGGGTGTAGATGAGCAGTTCTTC.

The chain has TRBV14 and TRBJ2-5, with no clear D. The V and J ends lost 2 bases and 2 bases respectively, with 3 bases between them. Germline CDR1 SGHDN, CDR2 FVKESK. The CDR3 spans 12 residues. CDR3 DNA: TGTGCCAGCAGCCAATATCAAGAGACCCAGTACTTC. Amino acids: CASSQYQETQYF.

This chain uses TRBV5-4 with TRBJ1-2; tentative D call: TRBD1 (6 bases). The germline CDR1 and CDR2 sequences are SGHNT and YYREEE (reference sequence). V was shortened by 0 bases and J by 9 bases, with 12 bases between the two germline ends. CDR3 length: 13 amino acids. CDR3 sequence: CASSLGAGGSYTF. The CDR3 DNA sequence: TGTGCCAGCAGCTTGGGGGCTGGGGGCAGCTACACCTTC. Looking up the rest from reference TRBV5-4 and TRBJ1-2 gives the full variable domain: ETGVTQSPTHLIKTRGQQVTLRCSSQSGHNTVSWYQQALGQGPQFIFQYYREEENGRGNFPPRFSGLQFPNYSSELNVNALELDDSALYLCASSLGAGGSYTFGSGTRLTVV.

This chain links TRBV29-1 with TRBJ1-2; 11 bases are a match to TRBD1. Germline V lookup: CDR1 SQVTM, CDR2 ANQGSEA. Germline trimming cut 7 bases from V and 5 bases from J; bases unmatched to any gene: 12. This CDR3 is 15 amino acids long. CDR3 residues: CSGGSGTGGRYGYTF. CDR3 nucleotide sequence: TGCAGCGGGGGGTCCGGGACAGGGGGACGGTATGGCTACACCTTC.

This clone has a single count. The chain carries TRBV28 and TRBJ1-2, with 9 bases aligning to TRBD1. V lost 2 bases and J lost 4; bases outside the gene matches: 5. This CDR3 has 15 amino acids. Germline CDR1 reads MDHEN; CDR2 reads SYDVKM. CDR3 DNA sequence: TGTGCCAGCAGTTTAGAGGGACAGGGCCTCTATGGCTACACCTTC. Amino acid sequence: CASSLEGQGLYGYTF.

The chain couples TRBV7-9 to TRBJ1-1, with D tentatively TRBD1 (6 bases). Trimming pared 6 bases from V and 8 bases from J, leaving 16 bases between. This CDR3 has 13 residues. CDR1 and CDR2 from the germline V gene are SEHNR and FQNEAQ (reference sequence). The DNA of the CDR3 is TGTGCCAGCAGAGACCCCGGACAGTACGAAGCTTTCTTT. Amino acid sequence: CASRDPGQYEAFF.

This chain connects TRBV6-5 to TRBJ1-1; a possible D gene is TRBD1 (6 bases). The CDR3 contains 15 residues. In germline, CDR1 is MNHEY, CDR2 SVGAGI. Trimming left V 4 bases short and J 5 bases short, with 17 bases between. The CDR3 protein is CASSLGDQGLTEAFF. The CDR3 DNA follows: TGTGCCAGCAGTTTGGGGGACCAGGGGTTGACTGAAGCTTTCTTT.